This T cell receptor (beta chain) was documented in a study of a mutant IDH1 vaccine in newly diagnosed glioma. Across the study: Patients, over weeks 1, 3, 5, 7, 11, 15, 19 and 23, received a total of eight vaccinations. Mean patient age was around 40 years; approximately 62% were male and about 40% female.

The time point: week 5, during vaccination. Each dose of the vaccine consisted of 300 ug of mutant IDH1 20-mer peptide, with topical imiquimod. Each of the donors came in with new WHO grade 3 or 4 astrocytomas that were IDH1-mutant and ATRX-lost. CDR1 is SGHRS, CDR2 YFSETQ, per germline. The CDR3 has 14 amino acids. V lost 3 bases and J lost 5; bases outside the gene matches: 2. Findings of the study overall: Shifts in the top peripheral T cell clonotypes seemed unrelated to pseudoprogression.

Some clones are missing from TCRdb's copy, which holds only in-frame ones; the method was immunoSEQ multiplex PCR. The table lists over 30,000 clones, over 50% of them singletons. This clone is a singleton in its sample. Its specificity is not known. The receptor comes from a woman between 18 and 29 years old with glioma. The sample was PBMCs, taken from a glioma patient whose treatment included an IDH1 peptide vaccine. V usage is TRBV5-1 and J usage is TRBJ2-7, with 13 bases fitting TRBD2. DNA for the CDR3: TGCGCCAGCAGCTACGGGACTAGCGGGAACGAGCAGTACTTC. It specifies CASSYGTSGNEQYF.